This T cell receptor (beta chain) was captured in a study of T cells in Graves' hyperthyroidism and ophthalmopathy. This clonotype came up many times. The V gene's germline CDR1 is GTSNPN and CDR2 SVGIG (reference sequence). V gave up 5 bases and J gave up 0 bases, with 7 bases separating them. The CDR3 has 12 residues. Authors of the study amplified TCR beta CDR3 regions from RNA transcripts. An initial round of RT-PCR targeting the TCR CDR3 relied on the HTBI primer set. MiXCR was run by TCRdb on the multiplex PCR reads, yielding one entry per CDR3 protein. Seen here are around 340,000 distinct CDR3 sequences, 15% to 20% observed once, and the top ten hold around a third.

The source material was blood. The sequence was obtained from a man in his thirties or forties with Graves' hyperthyroidism. The rearrangement uses TRBV30 and TRBJ1-1; no clear D. The CDR3 DNA follows: TGTGCCTGGGGTACCATGAACACTGAAGCTTTCTTT. Its translation is CAWGTMNTEAFF.